This T cell receptor (beta chain) was recovered during a study of OX40 agonist ivuxolimab in advanced cancers. A note on this clone: The antigen remains undetermined.

The table came from immunoSEQ multiplex PCR; TCRdb's copy has only in-frame clones and leaves some out. The repertoire includes 20,000 to 25,000 clones, 84% of them detected once, and over 25% sits in the top ten. Study-wide results and limits: At 0.1 to 3.0 mg/kg, CD4+ and CD8+ blood T cells expanded clonally by week 6. Compared with CD4+, CD8+ T cells on average had more expanded clones. Among the lowest peripheral clonal expansion occurred in 0.1-3.0 mg/kg partial responders.

The sequence was collected from an adult with an advanced solid tumor such as melanoma, head and neck, liver or kidney cancer. Sequencing used CD4+ or CD8+ T cells sorted from blood, obtained in a trial of the OX40 agonist ivuxolimab.

The CDR3 DNA is TGCGCCAGCAGTATTCGGAGCCAGGGGTCTGGCACCGGGGAGCTGTTTTTT. Protein sequence: CASSIRSQGSGTGELFF. This sequence joins TRBV5-1 and TRBJ2-2; D perhaps matches TRBD1 (6 bases). The CDR3 spans 17 residues. V shed 5 bases and J shed 4 bases, with 21 bases lying between them. Germline loops: CDR1 SGHRS, CDR2 YFSETQ. Complete variable domain (other parts from reference TRBV5-1 and TRBJ2-2): KAGVTQTPRYLIKTRGQQVTLSCSPISGHRSVSWYQQTPGQGLQFLFEYFSETQRNKGNFPGRFSGRQFSNSRSEMNVSTLELGDSALYLCASSIRSQGSGTGELFFGEGSRLTVL.